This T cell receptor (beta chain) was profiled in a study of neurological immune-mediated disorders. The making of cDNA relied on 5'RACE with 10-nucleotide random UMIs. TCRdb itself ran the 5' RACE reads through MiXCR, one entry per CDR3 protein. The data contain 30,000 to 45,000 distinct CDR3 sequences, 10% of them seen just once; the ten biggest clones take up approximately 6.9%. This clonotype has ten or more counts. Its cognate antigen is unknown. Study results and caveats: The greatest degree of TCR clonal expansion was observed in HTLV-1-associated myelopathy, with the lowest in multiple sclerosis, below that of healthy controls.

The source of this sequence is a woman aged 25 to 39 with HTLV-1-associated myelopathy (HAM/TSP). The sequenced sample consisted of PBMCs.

The CDR3 reads CASSLYSTSGGYEQYF. CDR3 nucleotide sequence: TGTGCCAGCAGCTTATATTCCACTAGCGGGGGCTACGAGCAGTACTTC. The chain has TRBV11-2 and TRBJ2-7; 11 bases are shared with TRBD2. The V segment lost 2 bases and the J segment 3 bases; nucleotides outside the gene matches: 6. CDR1 and CDR2 (germline): SGHAT, FQNNGV. The CDR3 runs 16 residues.